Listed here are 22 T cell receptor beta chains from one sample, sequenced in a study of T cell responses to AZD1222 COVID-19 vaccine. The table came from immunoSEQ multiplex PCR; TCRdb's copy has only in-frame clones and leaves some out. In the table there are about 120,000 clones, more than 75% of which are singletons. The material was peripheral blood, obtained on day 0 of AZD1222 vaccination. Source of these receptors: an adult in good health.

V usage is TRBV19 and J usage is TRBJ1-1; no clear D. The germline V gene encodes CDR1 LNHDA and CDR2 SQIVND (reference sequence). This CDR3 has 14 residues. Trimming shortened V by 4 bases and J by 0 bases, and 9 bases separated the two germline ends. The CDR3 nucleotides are TGTGCCAGTAGTAGCTTAGAGTTGAACACTGAAGCTTTCTTT. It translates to CASSSLELNTEAFF.

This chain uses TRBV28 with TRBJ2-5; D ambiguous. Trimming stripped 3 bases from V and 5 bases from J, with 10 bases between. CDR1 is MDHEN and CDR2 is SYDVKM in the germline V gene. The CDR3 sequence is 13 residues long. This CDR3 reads CASSFNIGETQYF. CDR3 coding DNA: TGTGCCAGCAGTTTTAACATTGGCGAGACCCAGTACTTC.

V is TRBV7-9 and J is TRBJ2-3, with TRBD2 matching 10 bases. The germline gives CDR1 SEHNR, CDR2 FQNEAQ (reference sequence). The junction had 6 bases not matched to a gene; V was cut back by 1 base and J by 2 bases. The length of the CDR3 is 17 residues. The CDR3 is CASSLELAGADTDTQYF. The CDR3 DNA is TGTGCCAGCAGCTTAGAGCTAGCGGGAGCCGACACAGATACGCAGTATTTT.

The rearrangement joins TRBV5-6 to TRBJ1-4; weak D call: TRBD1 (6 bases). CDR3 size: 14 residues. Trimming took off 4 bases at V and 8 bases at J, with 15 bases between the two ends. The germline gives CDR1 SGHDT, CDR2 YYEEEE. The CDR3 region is CASSKRGAREKLFF. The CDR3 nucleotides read TGTGCCAGCAGCAAACGGGGGGCTCGGGAAAAACTGTTTTTT. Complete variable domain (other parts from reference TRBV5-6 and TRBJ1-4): DAGVTQSPTHLIKTRGQQVTLRCSPKSGHDTVSWYQQALGQGPQFIFQYYEEEERQRGNFPDRFSGHQFPNYSSELNVNALLLGDSALYLCASSKRGAREKLFFGSGTQLSVL.

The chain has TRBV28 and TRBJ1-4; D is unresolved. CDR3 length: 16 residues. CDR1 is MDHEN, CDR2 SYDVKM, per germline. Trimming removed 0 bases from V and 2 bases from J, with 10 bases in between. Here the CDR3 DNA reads TGTGCCAGCAGTTTATGGGGCAGGAGGACTAATGAAAAACTGTTTTTT. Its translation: CASSLWGRRTNEKLFF.

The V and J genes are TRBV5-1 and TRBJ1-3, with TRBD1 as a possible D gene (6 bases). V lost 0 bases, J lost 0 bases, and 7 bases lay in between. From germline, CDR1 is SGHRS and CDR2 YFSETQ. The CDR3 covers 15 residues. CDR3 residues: CASSLGDTSGNTIYF. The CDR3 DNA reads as TGCGCCAGCAGCTTGGGGGACACCTCTGGAAACACCATATATTTT.

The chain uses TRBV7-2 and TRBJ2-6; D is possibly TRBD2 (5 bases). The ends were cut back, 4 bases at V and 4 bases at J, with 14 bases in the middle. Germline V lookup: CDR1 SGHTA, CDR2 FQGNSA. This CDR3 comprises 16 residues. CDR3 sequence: CASSSGVPMGANVLTF. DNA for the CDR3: TGTGCCAGCAGCTCCGGGGTGCCGATGGGGGCCAACGTCCTGACTTTC.

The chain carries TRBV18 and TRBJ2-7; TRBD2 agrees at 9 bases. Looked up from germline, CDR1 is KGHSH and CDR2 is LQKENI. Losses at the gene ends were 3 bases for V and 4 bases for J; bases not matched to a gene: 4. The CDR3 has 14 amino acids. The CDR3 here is CASSPASGAYEQYF. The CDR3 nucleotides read TGTGCCAGCTCACCGGCTAGCGGGGCTTACGAGCAGTACTTC.

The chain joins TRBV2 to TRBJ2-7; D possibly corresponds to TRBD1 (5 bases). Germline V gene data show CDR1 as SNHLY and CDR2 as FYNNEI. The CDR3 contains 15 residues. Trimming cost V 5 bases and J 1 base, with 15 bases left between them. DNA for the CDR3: TGTGCCAGCAGTCGACGGACACCACCTTCCTACGAGCAGTACTTC. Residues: CASSRRTPPSYEQYF.

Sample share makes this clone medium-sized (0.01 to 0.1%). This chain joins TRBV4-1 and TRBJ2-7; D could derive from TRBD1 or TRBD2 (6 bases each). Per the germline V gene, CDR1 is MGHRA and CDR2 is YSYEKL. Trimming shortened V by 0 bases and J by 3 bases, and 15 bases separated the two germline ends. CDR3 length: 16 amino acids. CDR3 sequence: CASSQEHGGPFYEQYF. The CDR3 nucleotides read TGCGCCAGCAGCCAAGAACATGGGGGGCCATTCTACGAGCAGTACTTC.

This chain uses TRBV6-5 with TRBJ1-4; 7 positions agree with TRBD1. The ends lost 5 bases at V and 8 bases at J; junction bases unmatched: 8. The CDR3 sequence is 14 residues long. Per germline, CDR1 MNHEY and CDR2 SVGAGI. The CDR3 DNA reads TGTGCCAGCAGTCGGGCAGGGGGTCGGGAAAAACTGTTTTTT. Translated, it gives CASSRAGGREKLFF.

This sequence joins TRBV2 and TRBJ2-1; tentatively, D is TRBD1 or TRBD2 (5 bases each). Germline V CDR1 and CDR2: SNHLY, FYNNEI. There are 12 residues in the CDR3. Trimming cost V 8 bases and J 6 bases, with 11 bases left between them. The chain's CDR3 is CASLGESNEQFF. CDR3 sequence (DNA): TGTGCCAGCCTGGGGGAGAGCAATGAGCAGTTCTTC.

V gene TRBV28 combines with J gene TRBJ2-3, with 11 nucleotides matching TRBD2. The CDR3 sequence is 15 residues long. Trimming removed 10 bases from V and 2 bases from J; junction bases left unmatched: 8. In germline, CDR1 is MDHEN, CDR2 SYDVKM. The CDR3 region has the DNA TGTGCCACCAATAGCGGGGGGGCGAACACAGATACGCAGTATTTT. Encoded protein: CATNSGGANTDTQYF.

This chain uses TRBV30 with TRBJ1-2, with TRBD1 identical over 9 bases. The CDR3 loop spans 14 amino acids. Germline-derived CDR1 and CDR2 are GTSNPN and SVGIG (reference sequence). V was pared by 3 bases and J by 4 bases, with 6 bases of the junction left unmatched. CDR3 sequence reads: CAWSQQGARYGYTF. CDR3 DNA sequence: TGTGCCTGGAGCCAACAGGGGGCCCGCTATGGCTACACCTTC.

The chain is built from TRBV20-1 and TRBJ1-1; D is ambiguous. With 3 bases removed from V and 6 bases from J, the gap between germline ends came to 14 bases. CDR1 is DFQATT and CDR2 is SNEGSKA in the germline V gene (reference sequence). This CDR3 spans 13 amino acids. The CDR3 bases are TGCAGTGCTAGTAAATATACAGTAGCTGAAGCTTTCTTT. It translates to CSASKYTVAEAFF.

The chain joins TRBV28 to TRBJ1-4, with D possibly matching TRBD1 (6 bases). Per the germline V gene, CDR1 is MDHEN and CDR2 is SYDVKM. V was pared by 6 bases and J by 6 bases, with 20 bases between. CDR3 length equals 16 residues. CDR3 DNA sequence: TGTGCCAGCAGCCGGACGGACAGTGAGGCTCATGAAAAACTGTTTTTT. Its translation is CASSRTDSEAHEKLFF.

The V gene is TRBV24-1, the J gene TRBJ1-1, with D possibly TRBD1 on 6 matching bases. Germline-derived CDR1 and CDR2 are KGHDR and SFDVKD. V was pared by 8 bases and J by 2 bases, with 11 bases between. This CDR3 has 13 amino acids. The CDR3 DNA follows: TGTGCCACCACCGACAGGTCTAACACTGAAGCTTTCTTT. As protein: CATTDRSNTEAFF.

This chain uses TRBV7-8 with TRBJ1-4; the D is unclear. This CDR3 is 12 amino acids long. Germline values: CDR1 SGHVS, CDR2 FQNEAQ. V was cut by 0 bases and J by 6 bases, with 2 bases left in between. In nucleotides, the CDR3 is TGTGCCAGCAGCTTAGCTCATGAAAAACTGTTTTTT. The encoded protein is CASSLAHEKLFF.

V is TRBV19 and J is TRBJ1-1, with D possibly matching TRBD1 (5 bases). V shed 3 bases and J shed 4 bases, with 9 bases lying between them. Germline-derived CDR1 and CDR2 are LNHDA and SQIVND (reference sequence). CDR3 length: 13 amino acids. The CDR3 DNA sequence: TGTGCCAGTAGTATCCCAGGGTCCACTGAAGCTTTCTTT. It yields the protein CASSIPGSTEAFF.

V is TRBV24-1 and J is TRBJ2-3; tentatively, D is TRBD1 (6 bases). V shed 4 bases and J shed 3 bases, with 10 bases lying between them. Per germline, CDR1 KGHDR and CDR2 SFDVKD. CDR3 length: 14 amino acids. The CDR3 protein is CATSDPTGTDTQYF. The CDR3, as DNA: TGTGCCACCAGTGACCCTACAGGGACAGATACGCAGTATTTT.

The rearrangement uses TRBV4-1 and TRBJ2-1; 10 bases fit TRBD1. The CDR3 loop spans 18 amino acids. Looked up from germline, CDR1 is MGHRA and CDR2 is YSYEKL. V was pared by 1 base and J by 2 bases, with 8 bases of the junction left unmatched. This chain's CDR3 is CASSQATPGQGPYNEQFF. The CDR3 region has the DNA TGCGCCAGCAGCCAAGCTACACCGGGACAGGGGCCCTACAATGAGCAGTTCTTC.

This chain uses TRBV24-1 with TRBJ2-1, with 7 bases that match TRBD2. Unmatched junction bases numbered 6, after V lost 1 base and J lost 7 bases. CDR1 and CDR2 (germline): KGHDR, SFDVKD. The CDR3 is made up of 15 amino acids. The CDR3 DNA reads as TGTGCCACCAGTGATTTATCCGGGGGGATAAATGAGCAGTTCTTC. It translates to CATSDLSGGINEQFF.